These T cell receptor beta chains were read from a single sample in a study of Graves' ophthalmopathy and Graves' hyperthyroidism. Using its own MiXCR run on the multiplex PCR reads, TCRdb lists one record per CDR3 protein. The sample consists of roughly 170,000 distinct CDR3 sequences, around two fifths of them appearing once. Sequencing used peripheral blood. Receptors were obtained from a man under 40 with Graves' ophthalmopathy. Both conserved end residues are part of each CDR3. The order of the fields is J gene, V gene, clone size, D gene, CDR3 protein, CDR3 DNA. A D gene is named only where the DNA matches it firmly. The size of a clone is reported for some rows only, either as once, few or many, or as a class for expanded clones.

TRBJ1-1 | TRBV2 | - | - | CATTFATGNTEAFF | TGTGCCACAACTTTCGCGACTGGGAACACTGAAGCTTTCTTT
TRBJ2-7 | TRBV28 | many | - | CASRTGFAYGQYF | TGTGCCAGCAGGACGGGGTTCGCCTACGGGCAGTACTTC
TRBJ2-5 | TRBV18 | many | - | CASSPALASLETQYF | TGTGCCAGCTCACCGGCGCTAGCCTCCTTAGAGACCCAGTACTTC
TRBJ2-7 | TRBV12-3/TRBV12-4 | many | TRBD2 | CASVLGRVVQYF | TGTGCCAGCGTTTTGGGGAGGGTGGTGCAGTACTTC
TRBJ2-6 | TRBV6-5 | many | - | CASSYSSGAGANVLTF | TGTGCCAGCAGTTACTCGTCAGGGGCTGGGGCCAACGTCCTGACTTTC
TRBJ1-1 | TRBV4-3 | - | TRBD1 | CASSQGTGSIGEAFF | TGCGCCAGCAGCCAGGGGACAGGCTCCATAGGGGAAGCTTTCTTT
TRBJ1-1 | TRBV6-5 | many | - | CASSYSGRRNTEAFF | TGTGCCAGCAGTTACTCTGGACGGCGGAACACTGAAGCTTTCTTT
TRBJ1-1 | TRBV12-3/TRBV12-4 | many | - | CASSLGQTYTEAFF | TGTGCCAGCAGTTTAGGGCAGACCTACACTGAAGCTTTCTTT
TRBJ2-5 | TRBV2 | many | - | CASGAVSPWETQYF | TGTGCCAGTGGGGCCGTTTCTCCGTGGGAGACCCAGTACTTC
TRBJ1-1 | TRBV12-3/TRBV12-4 | - | - | CASLLVPRAEAFF | TGTGCCAGCCTCCTCGTCCCGAGGGCTGAAGCTTTCTTT
TRBJ1-1 | TRBV6-2/TRBV6-3 | many | TRBD1 | CASSSAASGGTEAFF | TGTGCCAGCAGTTCCGCCGCATCAGGGGGAACTGAAGCTTTCTTT
TRBJ1-1 | TRBV10-3 | many | - | CAISEGAKSGYEAFF | TGTGCCATCAGTGAAGGGGCAAAGTCGGGATACGAAGCTTTCTTT
TRBJ2-2 | TRBV6-2/TRBV6-3 | - | - | CASSPGTTRELFF | TGTGCCAGCAGCCCAGGGACCACAAGGGAGCTGTTTTTT
TRBJ1-2 | TRBV6-1 | many | TRBD1 | CASSDPGQGVSGYTF | TGTGCCAGCAGTGACCCGGGACAGGGTGTGAGTGGCTACACCTTC
TRBJ1-1 | TRBV6-2/TRBV6-3 | once | - | CASSKGQIKNTEAFF | TGTGCCAGCAGTAAAGGACAGATTAAGAACACTGAAGCTTTCTTT
TRBJ1-5 | TRBV6-1 | - | TRBD1 | CASRAGLQGYQPQHF | TGTGCCAGCAGGGCGGGATTACAGGGGTATCAGCCCCAGCATTTT
TRBJ2-7 | TRBV11-2 | once | - | CASSSDPGRYYEQYF | TGTGCCAGCAGCTCAGACCCGGGACGGTACTACGAGCAGTACTTC
TRBJ2-7 | TRBV6-1 | many | - | CASSETGFGKQYF | TGTGCCAGCAGCGAAACAGGTTTTGGCAAGCAGTACTTC
TRBJ1-5 | TRBV28 | many | - | CAARTAPNQPQHF | TGTGCCGCCAGGACAGCGCCCAATCAGCCCCAGCATTTT